This T cell receptor beta chain was retrieved from a study of blood T cell repertoires in COVID-19. This CDR3 has 13 residues. V dropped 5 bases and J dropped 4 bases, with 12 bases sitting between them. The assay was immunoSEQ multiplex PCR, and TCRdb's table has in-frame clones only and misses some. The data contain 150,000 to 200,000 clones, 80% to 90% of them seen just once; the ten biggest clones take up about 9.7%. The TCR was taken from a man aged 50 to 59 with active or convalescent COVID-19. This sequence joins TRBV12-3 or TRBV12-4 and TRBJ2-7, with D tentatively TRBD2 (5 bases). Sequencing was carried out using peripheral blood. CDR3 DNA: TGTGCCAGCAGTCTGCTAGCAGTTTACGAGCAGTACTTC. This translates into CASSLLAVYEQYF.